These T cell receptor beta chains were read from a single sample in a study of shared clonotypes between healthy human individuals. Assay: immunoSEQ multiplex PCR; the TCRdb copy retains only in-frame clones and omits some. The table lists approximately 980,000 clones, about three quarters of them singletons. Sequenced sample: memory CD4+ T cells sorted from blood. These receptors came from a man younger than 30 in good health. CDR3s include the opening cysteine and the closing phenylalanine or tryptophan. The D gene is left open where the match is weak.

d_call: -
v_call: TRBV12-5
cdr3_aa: CASGLVGGTDTQYF

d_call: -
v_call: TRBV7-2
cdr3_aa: CASSFTGFGANVLTF

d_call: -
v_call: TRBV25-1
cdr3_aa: CASSGPGSYNSPLHF

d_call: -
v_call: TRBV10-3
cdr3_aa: CAISDDAVVYEQYF

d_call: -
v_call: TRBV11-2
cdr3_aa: CASSLGQYTQYF

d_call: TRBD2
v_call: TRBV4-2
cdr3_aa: CASSQALAGYNEQFF

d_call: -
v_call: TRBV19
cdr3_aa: CASSIDLFGDGYTF

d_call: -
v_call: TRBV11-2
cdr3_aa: CASSLVGETEAFF

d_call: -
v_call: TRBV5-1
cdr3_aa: CASSPGRSSGANVLTF

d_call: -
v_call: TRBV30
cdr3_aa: CAWSGPNEQFF

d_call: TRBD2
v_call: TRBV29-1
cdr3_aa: CSVALSSGRGDTQYF

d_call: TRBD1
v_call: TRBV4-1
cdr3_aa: CASSQQTGGGEYEQYF

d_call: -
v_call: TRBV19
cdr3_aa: CASSIEYTEAFF

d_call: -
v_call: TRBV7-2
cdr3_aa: CASSLEFSLQQFF

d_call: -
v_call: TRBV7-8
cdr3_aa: CASSQQGGASNQPQHF

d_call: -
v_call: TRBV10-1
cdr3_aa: CASSESGSAGDEQFF

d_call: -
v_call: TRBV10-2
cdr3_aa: CASDRGRESEGVLTF

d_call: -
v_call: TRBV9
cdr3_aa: CASSALGEKLFF

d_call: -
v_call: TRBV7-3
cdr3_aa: CASSLKLGAGELFF

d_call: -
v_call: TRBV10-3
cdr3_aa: CAISEGVGRNYGYTF

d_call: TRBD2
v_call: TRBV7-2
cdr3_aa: CASSLVASGKIYEQYF

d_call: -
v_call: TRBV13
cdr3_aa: CASSPGRADRGYTF

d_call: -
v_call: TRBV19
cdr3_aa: CASKVGGTNTGELFF

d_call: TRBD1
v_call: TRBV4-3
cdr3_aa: CASSQDPGRWQGANGYTF

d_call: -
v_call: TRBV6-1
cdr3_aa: CASSDPGGLSNQPQHF

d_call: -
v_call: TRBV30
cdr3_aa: CAWSADSGTGELFF

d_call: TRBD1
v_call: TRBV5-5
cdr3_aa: CASSQEPGQGARLETQYF

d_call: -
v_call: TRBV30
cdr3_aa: CAWSVPWTEAFF

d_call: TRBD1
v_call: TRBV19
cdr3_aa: CASRDRGTGELFF

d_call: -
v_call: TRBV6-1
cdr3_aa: CASSEGPFAAAFF

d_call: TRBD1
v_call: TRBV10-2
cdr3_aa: CASSESRQGGSRPNTEAFF

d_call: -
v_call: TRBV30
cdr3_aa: CAWSGDRPTLDGYTF

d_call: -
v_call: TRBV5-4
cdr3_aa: CASSISLEAYEQYF

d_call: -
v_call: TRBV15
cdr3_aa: CATSRDRGTGELFF

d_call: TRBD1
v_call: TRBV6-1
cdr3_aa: CASSLTGDQPQHF

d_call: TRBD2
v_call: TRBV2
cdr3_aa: CASSRVTSVSSTDTQYF

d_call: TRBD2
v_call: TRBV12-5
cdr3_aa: CATATGTSGSGTDTQYF

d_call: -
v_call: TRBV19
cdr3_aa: CASSPGSSGANVLTF

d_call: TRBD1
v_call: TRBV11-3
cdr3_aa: CASSQTQGARETQYF

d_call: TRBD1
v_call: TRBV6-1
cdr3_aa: CASTPDRGNAYEQYF

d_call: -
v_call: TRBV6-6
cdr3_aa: CATESHTDTQYF

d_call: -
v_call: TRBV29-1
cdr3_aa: CSVVGQGTYEQYF

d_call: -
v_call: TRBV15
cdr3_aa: CATSISYPNEQFF

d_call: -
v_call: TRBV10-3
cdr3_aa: CAMTQFGYSGNTIYF

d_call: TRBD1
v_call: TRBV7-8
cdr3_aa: CASSPNGDRYYEQYF

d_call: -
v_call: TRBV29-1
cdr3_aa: CSVLDGSYEQYF

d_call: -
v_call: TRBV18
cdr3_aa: CASSPQSSGAGEQFF

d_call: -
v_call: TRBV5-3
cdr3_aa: CARRRRGETQYF

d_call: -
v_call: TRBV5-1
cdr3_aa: CASSLGRERGEAFF

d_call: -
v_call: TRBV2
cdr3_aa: CASSGGTEQYF

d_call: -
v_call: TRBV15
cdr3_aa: CATSRRHDTGSEQFF

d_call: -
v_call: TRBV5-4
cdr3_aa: CASSSGRTDTQYF

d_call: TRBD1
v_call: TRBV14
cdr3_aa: CASSRRQGWDGYTF

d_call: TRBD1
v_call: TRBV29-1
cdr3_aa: CSVTGTGGYEQYF

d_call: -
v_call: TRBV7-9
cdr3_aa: CASSLDTMNTEAFF

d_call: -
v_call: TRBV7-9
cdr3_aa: CASSEKSGLSSYNEQFF

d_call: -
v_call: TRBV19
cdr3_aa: CASSGTGNSNQPQHF

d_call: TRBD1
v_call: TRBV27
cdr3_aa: CASSHTGTGSRETQYF

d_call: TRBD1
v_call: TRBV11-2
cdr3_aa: CASSNVVGTGGSDTQYF